The sequence of this T cell receptor beta chain was determined in a study of CD8+ T cells in alopecia areata. Regarding treatment: oral pan-JAK inhibitor, 5-10 mg twice daily. Lesional scalp punch biopsies and peripheral blood were collected from alopecia areata patients. The CDR3 runs to 15 residues. Deletions cut 0 bases from V and 2 bases from J, with 10 bases between. Germline values: CDR1 SGHDN, CDR2 FVKESK. Isolated RNA was reverse transcribed into cDNA used as the sequencing template. Clones were read by immunoSEQ multiplex PCR, and TCRdb kept only the in-frame ones, dropping some. The data show 93,000 or so clones, about nine tenths seen once.

The chain combines TRBV14 with TRBJ2-5; D is unclear. The receptor was derived from a human donor with alopecia areata. Sequencing was performed on CD8+ T cells sorted from blood, taken between weeks 30 and 35, from a patient treated with tofacitinib. The DNA of the CDR3 is TGTGCCAGCAGCCAAGATGGACGACCGCAAGAGACCCAGTACTTC. Translating gives CASSQDGRPQETQYF.